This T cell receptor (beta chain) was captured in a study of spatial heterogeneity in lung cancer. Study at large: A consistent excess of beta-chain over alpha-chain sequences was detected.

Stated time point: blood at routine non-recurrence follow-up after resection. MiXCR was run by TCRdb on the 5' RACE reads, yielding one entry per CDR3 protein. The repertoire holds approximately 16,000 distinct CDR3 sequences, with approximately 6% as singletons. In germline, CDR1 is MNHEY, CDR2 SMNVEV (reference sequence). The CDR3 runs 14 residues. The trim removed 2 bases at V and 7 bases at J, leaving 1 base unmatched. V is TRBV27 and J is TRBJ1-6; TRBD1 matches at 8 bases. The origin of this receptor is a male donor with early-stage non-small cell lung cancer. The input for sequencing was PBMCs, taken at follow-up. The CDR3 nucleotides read TGTGCCAGCAGTTTAGGGGACAGGAATTCACCCCTCCACTTT. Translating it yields CASSLGDRNSPLHF.